This T cell receptor (beta chain) was observed in a study of tumor-infiltrating lymphocytes in localized non-small cell lung cancer. Study-wide context: The cohort mixed smokers and never-smokers, several histologies, and some post-neoadjuvant-chemotherapy samples. From each patient, both tumor and uninvolved lung, non-adjacent to tumor, were sampled. Findings of the study overall: Tumor T-cell fraction from TCR sequencing was not associated with recurrence-free survival (p = 0.61). Compared with uninvolved lung, tumors showed higher T cell infiltration by TCRbeta sequencing.

The assay was immunoSEQ multiplex PCR, and TCRdb's table has in-frame clones only and misses some. Of some 12,000 clones listed, under 80% are singletons. On this clone itself: The antigen is undetermined.

This CDR3 has 17 amino acids. Germline V lookup: CDR1 SGHNT, CDR2 YYREEE (reference sequence). Trimming took 4 bases from V and 3 from J; bases not matched to a gene: 15. Sequencing used lung tumor tissue. This chain joins TRBV5-4 and TRBJ1-2; 7 bases fit TRBD1. This TCR was sampled from a human donor with non-small cell lung cancer. The chain's CDR3 is CASSTKYYYRGHYGYTF. CDR3 nucleotide sequence: TGTGCCAGCAGCACAAAGTACTATTACAGGGGACACTATGGCTACACCTTC.